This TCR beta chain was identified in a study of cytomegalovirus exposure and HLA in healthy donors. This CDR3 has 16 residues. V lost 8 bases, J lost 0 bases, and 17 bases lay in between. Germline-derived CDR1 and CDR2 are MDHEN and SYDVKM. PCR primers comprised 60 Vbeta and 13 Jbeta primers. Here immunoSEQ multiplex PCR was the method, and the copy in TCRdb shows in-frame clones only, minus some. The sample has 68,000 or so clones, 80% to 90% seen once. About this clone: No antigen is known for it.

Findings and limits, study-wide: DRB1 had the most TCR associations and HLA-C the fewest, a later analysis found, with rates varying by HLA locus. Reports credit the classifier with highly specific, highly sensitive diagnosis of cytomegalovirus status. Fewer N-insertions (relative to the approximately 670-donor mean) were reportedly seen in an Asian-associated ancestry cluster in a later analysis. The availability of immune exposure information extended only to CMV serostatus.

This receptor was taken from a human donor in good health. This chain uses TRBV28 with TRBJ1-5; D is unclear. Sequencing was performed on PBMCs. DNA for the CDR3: TGTGCCAGCGTTGGGAGGCTTGGGTATAGCAATCAGCCCCAGCATTTT. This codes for CASVGRLGYSNQPQHF.